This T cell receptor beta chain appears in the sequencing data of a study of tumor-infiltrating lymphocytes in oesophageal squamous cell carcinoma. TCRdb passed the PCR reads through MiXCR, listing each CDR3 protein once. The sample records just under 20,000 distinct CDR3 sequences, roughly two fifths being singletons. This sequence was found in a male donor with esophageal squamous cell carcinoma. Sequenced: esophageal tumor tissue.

In nucleotides, the CDR3 is TGTGCCAGCAGTCCCACTCGGCAGGGAAGAACTGAAGCTTTCTTT. Translation gives CASSPTRQGRTEAFF. This chain links TRBV7-3 with TRBJ1-1, with D perhaps TRBD1 (5 bases). The germline V gene has CDR1 SGHTA and CDR2 FQGTGA. The V gene lost 6 bases and the J gene lost 5 bases, with 19 bases spanning the gap. The CDR3 covers 15 residues.